The next 17 T cell receptor beta chains were all read from a single sample in a study of OX40 agonist ivuxolimab in advanced cancers. Using immunoSEQ multiplex PCR, the repertoire was profiled, and TCRdb retains in-frame clones only, with some absent. The sample yields 70,000 to 95,000 clones, about 82% seen once. The specimen comprised CD4+ or CD8+ T cells sorted from blood, sampled in a trial of the OX40 agonist ivuxolimab. All receptors come from an adult with an advanced solid tumor such as melanoma, head and neck, liver or kidney cancer.

The chain employs TRBV7-2 and TRBJ2-5; 10 bases line up with TRBD1. There are 15 residues in the CDR3. J lost 4 bases, V lost 4 bases, and 6 bases had no gene match. CDR1 and CDR2 (germline): SGHTA, FQGNSA. This CDR3 reads CASSSEDRGRETQYF. The CDR3 DNA is TGTGCCAGCAGCTCCGAAGACAGGGGGCGAGAGACCCAGTACTTC.

In its sample, this clone was seen a few times. The CDR3 here is CAWGTGVQPQHF. In DNA, the CDR3 is TGTGCCTGGGGGACAGGGGTTCAGCCCCAGCATTTT. The J gene is TRBJ1-5, the V gene TRBV30; TRBD1 matches 10 bases. V dropped 5 bases and J dropped 6; count of bases not matched to a gene: 1. The CDR3 runs 12 residues. From germline, CDR1 is GTSNPN and CDR2 SVGIG (reference sequence).

The chain uses TRBV9 and TRBJ2-3; D possibly corresponds to TRBD2 (6 bases). Germline CDR1 and CDR2: SGDLS and YYNGEE. The germline V and J ends were trimmed by 3 bases and 2 bases, with 22 bases remaining between them. This CDR3 contains 18 residues. The CDR3 sequence: CASSDSYGGSSPTDTQYF. In DNA, the CDR3 is TGTGCCAGCAGCGACTCCTATGGGGGGAGTTCCCCCACAGATACGCAGTATTTT.

The CDR3 DNA reads TGTGCCAGTAGTGCGGCTAGCGGGAGGTACAATGAGCAGTTCTTC. It specifies CASSAASGRYNEQFF. The J gene is TRBJ2-1, the V gene TRBV19; TRBD2 agrees at 11 bases. J gave up 4 bases and V 5 bases, and 4 bases lay outside the gene matches. The CDR3 covers 15 residues. The V gene's germline CDR1 is LNHDA and CDR2 SQIVND (reference sequence).

The V gene is TRBV5-4, the J gene TRBJ2-7; D is unresolved. Trimming stripped 1 base from V and 0 bases from J, with 8 bases between. Per germline, CDR1 SGHNT and CDR2 YYREEE (reference sequence). This CDR3 is 14 amino acids long. CDR3 loop: CASSLSGYSYEQYF. The CDR3 DNA reads TGTGCCAGCAGCTTGTCTGGGTACTCCTACGAGCAGTACTTC.

The table lists this clone with a few counts. The gene calls are TRBV29-1 and TRBJ1-1, with no clear D. Trimming stripped 3 bases from V and 7 bases from J, with 9 bases between. Germline lookup yields CDR1 SQVTM and CDR2 ANQGSEA. The CDR3 covers 11 residues. CDR3 region: CSVDRADEAFF. CDR3 DNA: TGCAGCGTTGATAGGGCGGATGAAGCTTTCTTT.

The chain couples TRBV6-5 to TRBJ1-4; possible D gene TRBD1, 6 bases. CDR1 is MNHEY and CDR2 is SVGAGI in the germline V gene. The length of the CDR3 is 12 residues. V was clipped by 5 bases and J by 6 bases, with 7 bases between them. The CDR3 loop is CASSQGYEKLFF. CDR3 DNA sequence: TGTGCCAGCAGTCAGGGGTATGAAAAACTGTTTTTT.

A few counts support this clone. This chain uses TRBV19 with TRBJ1-4; D is possibly TRBD1 (6 bases). Looked up from germline, CDR1 is LNHDA and CDR2 is SQIVND (reference sequence). V was trimmed by 6 bases and J by 5 bases, leaving 10 bases between them. This CDR3 is 13 amino acids long. The CDR3 coding sequence is TGTGCCAGTAGGGACAGTAGGAATGAAAAACTGTTTTTT. Protein: CASRDSRNEKLFF. Drawing the rest from reference TRBV19 and TRBJ1-4, the complete variable domain is DGGITQSPKYLFRKEGQNVTLSCEQNLNHDAMYWYRQDPGQGLRLIYYSQIVNDFQKGDIAEGYSVSREKKESFPLTVTSAQKNPTAFYLCASRDSRNEKLFFGSGTQLSVL.

This chain connects TRBV4-1 to TRBJ2-5; TRBD2 agrees at 10 bases. V lost 8 bases, J lost 5 bases, and 11 bases stayed unmatched. From germline, CDR1 is MGHRA and CDR2 YSYEKL. The CDR3 has 15 amino acids. CDR3 coding DNA: TGCGCCAGCGCGGCTAGCGGGGGAATAAGGGAGACCCAGTACTTC. The encoded protein is CASAASGGIRETQYF.

The sample holds a few counts of this clone. This chain uses TRBV18 with TRBJ1-1, with D tentatively TRBD1 (5 bases). This CDR3 spans 14 amino acids. Trimming left V 6 bases short and J 4 bases short, with 15 bases between. Germline values: CDR1 KGHSH, CDR2 LQKENI. The CDR3 sequence is CASSPGRGGTEAFF. DNA for the CDR3: TGTGCCAGCTCCCCGGGACGGGGGGGCACTGAAGCTTTCTTT.

This chain connects TRBV20-1 to TRBJ1-2; D may be TRBD1 (6 bases). The germline V gene encodes CDR1 DFQATT and CDR2 SNEGSKA (reference sequence). Between the trimmed V and J ends, which lost 6 bases and 5 bases, there was a span of 10 bases. The CDR3 length is 11 residues. CDR3 coding DNA: TGCAGTGCCCTACAGGGTTATGGCTACACCTTC. Translated, it gives CSALQGYGYTF.

This chain joins TRBV30 and TRBJ2-7; D ambiguous. The CDR3 has 11 amino acids. Germline CDR1 reads GTSNPN; CDR2 reads SVGIG (reference sequence). Trimming took off 0 bases at V and 5 bases at J, with 5 bases between the two ends. This CDR3 is CAWSVRDEQYF. CDR3 DNA sequence: TGTGCCTGGAGTGTACGGGACGAGCAGTACTTC.

The chain is built from TRBV7-2 and TRBJ2-7; the match to TRBD2 covers 9 bases. J was trimmed by 7 bases and V by 1 base; bases with no gene match: 8. The CDR3 has 15 amino acids. CDR1 and CDR2 from the germline V gene are SGHTA and FQGNSA. Here the CDR3 reads CASSLEAGGVREQYF. For the CDR3, the DNA is TGTGCCAGCAGCTTAGAGGCGGGAGGGGTGAGGGAGCAGTACTTC.

The V call is TRBV5-1, the J call TRBJ2-1, with 9 bases aligning to TRBD2. The length of the CDR3 is 18 residues. The junction had 7 bases not matched to a gene; V was cut back by 0 bases and J by 0 bases. CDR1 is SGHRS, CDR2 YFSETQ, per germline. CDR3 nucleotides: TGCGCCAGCAGCTTGGTTCTAGCGGGACGTAGCTCCTACAATGAGCAGTTCTTC. This encodes CASSLVLAGRSSYNEQFF.

The gene calls are TRBV6-6 and TRBJ1-1; TRBD1 is a possible D gene (5 bases). Trimming stripped 8 bases from V and 1 base from J, with 11 bases between. This CDR3 spans 13 amino acids. CDR1 and CDR2 from the germline V gene are MNHNY and SVGAGI (reference sequence). In DNA form, the CDR3 reads TGTGCCAGCGGGTGGGACCAGAACACTGAAGCTTTCTTT. Amino acid sequence: CASGWDQNTEAFF.

V gene TRBV11-3 combines with J gene TRBJ2-1, with 14 bases aligning to TRBD2. The CDR3 contains 17 residues. Germline loops: CDR1 SGHNT, CDR2 YENEEA. Trimming at V came to 5 bases and at J to 5 bases, leaving 8 bases not matched to a gene. CDR3: CASSKGLAGGRHNEQFF. CDR3 DNA sequence: TGTGCCAGCAGCAAAGGACTAGCGGGAGGTCGGCACAATGAGCAGTTCTTC.

This chain joins TRBV30 and TRBJ1-5; tentative D call: TRBD1 (5 bases). The CDR3 extends over 14 amino acids. Germline V gives CDR1 GTSNPN, CDR2 SVGIG (reference sequence). The V and J ends lost 3 bases and 1 base respectively, with 10 bases between them. The CDR3 reads CAWSGGASNQPQHF. For the CDR3, the DNA is TGTGCCTGGAGCGGAGGGGCAAGCAATCAGCCCCAGCATTTT.